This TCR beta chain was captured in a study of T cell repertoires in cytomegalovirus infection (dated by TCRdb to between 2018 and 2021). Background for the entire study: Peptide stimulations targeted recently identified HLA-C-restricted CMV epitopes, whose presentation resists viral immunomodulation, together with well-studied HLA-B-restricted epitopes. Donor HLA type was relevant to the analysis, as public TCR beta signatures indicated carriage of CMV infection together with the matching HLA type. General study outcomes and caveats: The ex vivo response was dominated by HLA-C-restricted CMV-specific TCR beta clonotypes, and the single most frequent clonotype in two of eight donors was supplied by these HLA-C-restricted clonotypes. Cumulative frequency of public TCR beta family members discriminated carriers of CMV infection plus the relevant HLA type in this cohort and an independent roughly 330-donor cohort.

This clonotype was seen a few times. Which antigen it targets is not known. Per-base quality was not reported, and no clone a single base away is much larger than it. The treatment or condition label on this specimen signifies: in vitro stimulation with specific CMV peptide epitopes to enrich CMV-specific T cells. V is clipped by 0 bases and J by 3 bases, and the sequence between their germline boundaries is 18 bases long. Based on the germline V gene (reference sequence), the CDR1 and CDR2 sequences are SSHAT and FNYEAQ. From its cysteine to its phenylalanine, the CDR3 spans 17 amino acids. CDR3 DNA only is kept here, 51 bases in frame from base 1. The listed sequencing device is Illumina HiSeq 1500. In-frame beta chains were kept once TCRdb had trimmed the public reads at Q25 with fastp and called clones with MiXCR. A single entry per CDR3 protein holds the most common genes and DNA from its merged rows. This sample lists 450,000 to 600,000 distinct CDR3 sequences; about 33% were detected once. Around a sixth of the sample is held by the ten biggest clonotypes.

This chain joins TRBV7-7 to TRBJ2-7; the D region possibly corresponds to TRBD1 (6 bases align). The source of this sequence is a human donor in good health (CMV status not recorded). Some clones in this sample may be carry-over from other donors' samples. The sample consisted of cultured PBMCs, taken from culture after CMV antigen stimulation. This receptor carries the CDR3 CASSLACSGTPLYEQYF. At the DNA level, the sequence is TGTGCCAGCAGCTTAGCCTGTTCCGGGACACCTCTCTACGAGCAGTACTTC. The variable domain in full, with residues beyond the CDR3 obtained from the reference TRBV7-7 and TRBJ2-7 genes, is GAGVSQSPRYKVTKRGQDVTLRCDPISSHATLYWYQQALGQGPEFLTYFNYEAQPDKSGLPSDRFSAERPEGSISTLTIQRTEQRDSAMYRCASSLACSGTPLYEQYFGPGTRLTVT.